A single sample is the source of the 9 T cell receptor beta chains below, sequenced in a study of T cells in Graves' hyperthyroidism and ophthalmopathy (dated by TCRdb to between 2019 and 2020). Libraries were built with multiplex PCR. Sequencing was performed on an Illumina HiSeq 2000. Amplification of TCR beta CDR3 regions was carried out from RNA transcripts. For the first round of RT-PCR on the TCR CDR3, the HTBI primer set was used together with the Qiagen OneStep RT-PCR kit. The public reads were quality trimmed at Q25 with fastp and then assembled into clones with MiXCR by TCRdb, keeping productive beta chains. Each entry is one CDR3 protein sequence, shown with its most common DNA and genes. This sample comprises 500,000 to 600,000 distinct CDR3 sequences, 40% to 50% of them detected only once. The top ten clones comprise about 43% of the sample. Sample: peripheral blood or thyroid tissue (not recorded which). These receptors all stem from an adult woman with Graves' disease, either hyperthyroidism or ophthalmopathy (not recorded which).

On this clonotype: Since a much larger clone is just one base distant, this may be a read error. CDR3 amino acids: CASSRDSGNQPQHF. CDR3 nucleotide sequence: TGTGCCAGCAGCCGGGACAGCGGCAATCAGCCCCAGCATTTT. V is TRBV7-2 and J is TRBJ1-5, with 7 positions matching TRBD1. J gave up 2 bases and V 5 bases, and 3 bases lay outside the gene matches. The CDR3 runs 14 residues. Germline CDR1 SGHTA, CDR2 FQGNSA.

This clonotype has only a few counts. The rearrangement links TRBV4-1 to TRBJ1-6; no clear D gene. Germline CDR1 reads MGHRA; CDR2 reads YSYEKL. The CDR3 has 13 residues. Trimming pared 1 base from V and 14 bases from J, leaving 12 bases between. CDR3 bases: TGCGCCAGCAGCCAAGGAGCGGGTGATACCCTCCACTTT. This codes for CASSQGAGDTLHF.

J is TRBJ2-7 and V is TRBV7-9; no reliable D call. In germline, CDR1 is SEHNR, CDR2 FQNEAQ (reference sequence). Trimming took off 5 bases at V and 4 bases at J, with 21 bases between the two ends. The CDR3 runs 16 residues. The CDR3 coding sequence is TGTGCCAGCAGCCATCTCCAAGGACCTACCCAGTACGAGCAGTACTTC. Translation: CASSHLQGPTQYEQYF.

This sequence joins TRBV7-9 and TRBJ1-1; a possible D gene is TRBD1 (5 bases). The CDR3 runs to 11 residues. V gave up 4 bases and J gave up 10 bases, with 10 bases separating them. Looked up from germline, CDR1 is SEHNR and CDR2 is FQNEAQ (reference sequence). CDR3 residues: CASSSGFGAFF. The CDR3 DNA is TGTGCCAGCAGCTCAGGGTTTGGAGCTTTCTTT.

There are many counts of this clonotype. The CDR3 region is CSVRASGPYEQYF. The CDR3 nucleotides are TGCAGCGTTAGGGCTAGCGGCCCTTACGAGCAGTACTTC. The rearrangement links TRBV29-1 to TRBJ2-7, with 7 bases identical to TRBD2. The germline gives CDR1 SQVTM, CDR2 ANQGSEA. The CDR3 spans 13 residues. V was pared by 5 bases and J by 4 bases, with 8 bases of the junction left unmatched.

The CDR3 region has the DNA TGTGCCAGCAGCCCACATCAGGGCCTCTCTGGGGCCAACGTCCTGACTTTC. It yields the protein CASSPHQGLSGANVLTF. This chain uses TRBV9 with TRBJ2-6; possibly TRBD1 for D (5 bases). Germline CDR1 and CDR2: SGDLS and YYNGEE. Between the trimmed V and J ends, which lost 4 bases and 0 bases, there was a span of 14 bases. The CDR3 is 17 residues long.

V and J are TRBV29-1 and TRBJ2-7, with a tentative D call TRBD1 (5 bases). The germline CDR1 and CDR2 sequences are SQVTM and ANQGSEA. V was pared by 2 bases and J by 9 bases, with 17 bases between. CDR3 length: 13 amino acids. CDR3 DNA: TGCAGCGTTGAAAATCAGGGTGAGGTTAGGCAGTACTTC. Protein product: CSVENQGEVRQYF.

The chain has TRBV7-2 and TRBJ1-5; no clear D. Germline V gives CDR1 SGHTA, CDR2 FQGNSA. This CDR3 contains 13 residues. Trimming removed 5 bases from V and 5 bases from J, with 10 bases in between. The CDR3 DNA follows: TGTGCCAGCAGCATACGGGGTGATCAGCCCCAGCATTTT. As protein: CASSIRGDQPQHF. Variable domain in full (rest from reference TRBV7-2 and TRBJ1-5): GAGVSQSPSNKVTEKGKDVELRCDPISGHTALYWYRQSLGQGLEFLIYFQGNSAPDKSGLPSDRFSAERTGGSVSTLTIQRTQQEDSAVYLCASSIRGDQPQHFGDGTRLSIL.

Comment on this clonotype: A read error may explain this, as a much larger clone is one base away. The genes are TRBV19 and TRBJ2-2; TRBD2 matches at 8 bases. This CDR3 has 16 amino acids. Germline assignment: CDR1 LNHDA and CDR2 SQIVND (reference sequence). The DNA of the CDR3 is TGTGCCAGTAGTATAGCCGGGACTAGAATGACCGGGGAGCTGTCTTTT. This translates into CASSIAGTRMTGELSF.